Shown below are 8 T cell receptor beta chains from a single sample sequenced in a study of blood T cell repertoires in COVID-19. The table came from immunoSEQ multiplex PCR; TCRdb's copy has only in-frame clones and leaves some out. Among 250,000 or so clones listed, 65% to 90% were seen once. What was sequenced was peripheral blood. Every receptor here comes from a man aged 35 to 55 who had recovered from COVID-19.

The chain carries TRBV30 and TRBJ1-1; no firm D call. This CDR3 region has 14 residues. Trimming stripped 7 bases from V and 1 base from J, with 16 bases between. Germline V gene sequence: CDR1 GTSNPN, CDR2 SVGIG (reference sequence). CDR3 residues: CALPRADSNTEAFF. The CDR3 region has the DNA TGTGCCTTACCGCGGGCAGACTCGAACACTGAAGCTTTCTTT.

The chain combines TRBV29-1 with TRBJ2-3, with TRBD1 identical over 12 bases. V lost 3 bases to trimming and J lost 5 bases; unmatched junction nucleotides: 6. This CDR3 contains 15 residues. Germline values: CDR1 SQVTM, CDR2 ANQGSEA. The CDR3 DNA is TGCAGCGTTGATTCGGGACAGGGGGCCGGAGATACGCAGTATTTT. It encodes CSVDSGQGAGDTQYF.

This clone has more than one count but fewer than ten. The V and J genes are TRBV9 and TRBJ1-6, with D possibly being TRBD1 (6 bases). Trimming left V 2 bases short and J 10 bases short, with 19 bases between. The CDR3 sequence is 16 residues long. Germline V lookup: CDR1 SGDLS, CDR2 YYNGEE. CDR3 sequence: CASSVSPGQSISPLHF. The CDR3 DNA follows: TGTGCCAGCAGCGTTTCTCCGGGACAATCGATATCACCCCTCCACTTT.

V usage is TRBV27 and J usage is TRBJ2-2; 7 bases match TRBD1. The length of the CDR3 is 14 residues. With 8 bases clipped from V and 6 bases from J, the junction kept 9 bases outside the gene matches. Looked up from germline, CDR1 is MNHEY and CDR2 is SMNVEV (reference sequence). Here the CDR3 reads CASRTRTGPGELFF. In nucleotides, the CDR3 is TGTGCCAGCCGGACCAGGACAGGCCCCGGGGAGCTGTTTTTT.

This clone was observed a single time. Other DNA sequences in the sample encode the same CDR3. The J gene is TRBJ1-2, the V gene TRBV7-2; perhaps TRBD1 as D (5 bases). V was cut by 1 base and J by 4 bases, with 7 bases left in between. The germline CDR1 and CDR2 sequences are SGHTA and FQGNSA. The CDR3 contains 13 residues. This CDR3 is CASSLGQGYGYTF. CDR3 sequence (DNA): TGTGCCAGCAGCTTAGGCCAGGGCTATGGCTACACCTTC.

The chain carries TRBV18 and TRBJ2-2, with D maybe TRBD2 (7 bases). The CDR3 length is 17 residues. Trimming took off 2 bases at V and 2 bases at J, with 15 bases between the two ends. The germline V gene has CDR1 KGHSH and CDR2 LQKENI. Written as DNA, the CDR3 is TGTGCCAGCTCACCAGGGGGGGCTAGCGGAAACACCGGGGAGCTGTTTTTT. This gives the protein CASSPGGASGNTGELFF. Combining the CDR3 with reference TRBV18 and TRBJ2-2 gives the whole variable domain NAGVMQNPRHLVRRRGQEARLRCSPMKGHSHVYWYRQLPEEGLKFMVYLQKENIIDESGMPKERFSAEFPKEGPSILRIQQVVRGDSAAYFCASSPGGASGNTGELFFGEGSRLTVL.

The chain employs TRBV29-1 and TRBJ2-2, with 11 bases identical to TRBD1. CDR3 length equals 14 residues. Trimming cost V 5 bases and J 4 bases; bases outside gene matches: 3. The V gene's germline CDR1 is SQVTM and CDR2 ANQGSEA. This chain's CDR3 is CSVSGTGGTGELFF. The CDR3 nucleotides read TGCAGCGTTTCGGGGACAGGGGGCACCGGGGAGCTGTTTTTT.

The chain is built from TRBV5-5 and TRBJ1-4; 9 bases map to TRBD1. The CDR3 runs 15 residues. Germline loops: CDR1 SGHKS, CDR2 YYEKEE (reference sequence). V lost 3 bases, J lost 10 bases, and 10 bases stayed unmatched. The CDR3 DNA reads TGTGCCAGCAGCTCCATAGACAGGGGGATCGCAAAACTGTTTTTT. Residues: CASSSIDRGIAKLFF.